This TCR beta chain came from a study of blood T cells in healthy people across ages. General study points: Older age went with lower TCR beta diversity per million T cells, in a roughly linear way. Donor CMV status, an unknown factor, possibly confounded changes in expanded clonotypes.

The CDR3 length is 19 residues. Trimming cost V 1 base and J 5 bases; bases outside gene matches: 9. The germline V gene has CDR1 MGHRA and CDR2 YSYEKL. A remark on this clonotype: Its antigen is currently unknown.

A second PCR, run for about 7 to 11 cycles, used a sample-barcoded 5' primer plus a J-beta primer mix. TCRdb used MiXCR to reprocess the 5' RACE reads, holding one entry per CDR3 protein. Among 600,000 to 900,000 distinct CDR3 sequences, 20% to 30% were seen once, and the ten largest hold approximately 2.9%. The same sample was also studied in work on T cells of mothers and their children. That report adds: No clone of persistent microchimeric T cells was detected.

Sequenced sample: blood. The chain carries TRBV4-1 and TRBJ2-2; 14 nucleotides agree with TRBD2. This receptor was obtained from a boy younger than 18 in good health. The chain's CDR3 is CASSQVWTGTSGGTGELFF. In DNA, the CDR3 is TGCGCCAGCAGCCAAGTCTGGACCGGGACTAGCGGGGGAACCGGGGAGCTGTTTTTT.